The 7 T cell receptor beta chains listed next were all sequenced from one sample in a study of tumor-infiltrating lymphocytes in primary liver carcinoma. The researchers produced TCR beta cDNA from 500 ng total RNA with a constant-region primer. What produced the TCR beta libraries was three nested multiplex PCR rounds using slightly modified ARM-PCR. Primers for the first two PCR rounds were TRBV1-TRBV30 forward primers and a C-beta reverse primer (roughly 10 cycles per round). From the multiplex PCR reads, TCRdb called clonotypes with MiXCR, one entry per CDR3 protein. Of about 350,000 distinct CDR3 sequences listed, less than 70% were seen once; the top ten hold under 8%. Germline DNA was extracted too, while blood RNA derived from unsorted whole blood. Sequenced: peripheral blood. Receptors originate from a man aged 40-49 years with primary liver carcinoma and hepatitis B virus infection.

The chain has TRBV11-1 and TRBJ2-5, with D possibly matching TRBD2 (6 bases). CDR1 SGHAT and CDR2 FQDESV come from the germline V gene (reference sequence). This CDR3 region has 18 residues. Trimming left V 1 base short and J 0 bases short, with 18 bases between. Written as DNA, the CDR3 is TGTGCCAGCAGCTTAGATTTCAACAATGGGAGGTACCAAGAGACCCAGTACTTC. Its translation: CASSLDFNNGRYQETQYF.

The V gene is TRBV29-1, the J gene TRBJ2-4; D is possibly TRBD1 (6 bases). From germline, CDR1 is SQVTM and CDR2 ANQGSEA. CDR3 length: 17 amino acids. Trimming removed 4 bases from V and 7 bases from J, with 26 bases in between. The chain's CDR3 is CSVGLGARGVGGNIQYF. The CDR3 DNA is TGCAGCGTTGGTTTGGGGGCGCGAGGCGTAGGAGGTAACATTCAGTACTTC.

The CDR3 loop is CASSLRGGSSDEQFF. CDR3 bases: TGTGCCAGCAGCTTAAGGGGCGGGAGTTCAGATGAGCAGTTCTTC. This chain uses TRBV7-3 with TRBJ2-1; 7 nucleotides agree with TRBD2. With V trimmed by 1 base and J by 8 bases, 8 bases remained unmatched. CDR3 length equals 15 residues. Germline-derived CDR1 and CDR2 are SGHTA and FQGTGA. The full variable domain, its missing parts supplied by reference TRBV7-3 and TRBJ2-1, is GAGVSQTPSNKVTEKGKYVELRCDPISGHTALYWYRQSLGQGPEFLIYFQGTGAADDSGLPNDRFFAVRPEGSVSTLKIQRTERGDSAVYLCASSLRGGSSDEQFFGPGTRLTVL.

As regards this clonotype: Compared with germline, one end of the junction differs, possibly owing to a read error. The chain employs TRBV10-3 and TRBJ2-7; 12 bases map to TRBD2. The CDR3 extends over 16 amino acids. The germline gives CDR1 ENHRY, CDR2 SYGVKD. The CDR3 nucleotides are TGTGTCATCACATCTAGCGGGAGGGCCAGGCTCTACGAGCAGTACTTC. Residues: CVITSSGRARLYEQYF.

This clonotype was seen a handful of times. The chain joins TRBV9 to TRBJ2-2; unclear D gene. Trimming shortened V by 0 bases and J by 1 base, and 10 bases separated the two germline ends. Germline loops: CDR1 SGDLS, CDR2 YYNGEE. The CDR3 extends over 16 amino acids. The CDR3 here is CASSVGPIQNTGELFF. CDR3 sequence (DNA): TGTGCCAGCAGCGTAGGGCCGATTCAGAACACCGGGGAGCTGTTTTTT.

To note about this clonotype: A much larger clone lies a single base off, so this may be a read error. The chain carries TRBV4-3 and TRBJ2-1; 7 bases are a match to TRBD2. CDR3 length equals 15 residues. CDR1 is LGHNA and CDR2 is YSLEER in the germline V gene. V gave up 2 bases and J gave up 8 bases; unmatched junction bases: 9. CDR3 nucleotide sequence: TGCGCCAGCAGCCAAACTAGCGAGAGGGCTTATGAGCAGTTCTTC. This codes for CASSQTSERAYEQFF.

This clonotype was counted between two and nine times. V usage is TRBV4-2 and J usage is TRBJ2-5; no clear D. CDR3 length equals 14 residues. V was pared by 3 bases and J by 2 bases, with 10 bases between. Per germline, CDR1 LGHNA and CDR2 YNFKEQ. The CDR3 here is CASSQEYTQETQYF. The CDR3, as DNA: TGTGCCAGCAGCCAGGAATATACACAAGAGACCCAGTACTTC.